This entry lists 6 T cell receptor beta chains sequenced from one sample in a study of blood T cell repertoires in COVID-19. Profiled with immunoSEQ multiplex PCR; TCRdb holds only in-frame clones, not every one. The table lists about 290,000 clones, around 81% of them singletons, with around 3.9% in the top ten. Specimen: peripheral blood. These receptors originate from a woman between 50 and 59 years old with active or convalescent COVID-19.

The V gene is TRBV2, the J gene TRBJ1-2, with D tentatively TRBD1 (6 bases). CDR1 and CDR2 from the germline V gene are SNHLY and FYNNEI. The CDR3 sequence is 11 residues long. Trimming took off 3 bases at V and 8 bases at J, with 7 bases between the two ends. The CDR3 protein is CASSDRGGYTF. CDR3 DNA sequence: TGTGCCAGCAGTGACAGGGGAGGCTACACCTTC.

The chain links TRBV24-1 to TRBJ2-5, with 10 bases that match TRBD2. Germline trimming cut 10 bases from V and 6 bases from J; bases unmatched to any gene: 1. Germline CDR1 and CDR2: KGHDR and SFDVKD. The CDR3 consists of 11 residues. The CDR3 nucleotides are TGTGCCACAGCGGGGGGGAAGACCCAGTACTTC. Translated: CATAGGKTQYF.

The chain combines TRBV19 with TRBJ1-2, with 7 positions matching TRBD1. The CDR3 covers 14 residues. The junction had 5 bases not matched to a gene; V was cut back by 3 bases and J by 4 bases. The germline V gene has CDR1 LNHDA and CDR2 SQIVND (reference sequence). CDR3 sequence (DNA): TGTGCCAGTAGTATTGGGGACAGAGGCTATGGCTACACCTTC. This gives the protein CASSIGDRGYGYTF.

The CDR3 bases are TGCGCCAGCAGTGAGGCCTACACGGGACAGGGGAGAGAGACCCAGTACTTC. Translated, it gives CASSEAYTGQGRETQYF. The rearrangement joins TRBV10-1 to TRBJ2-5; the match to TRBD1 covers 10 bases. Germline CDR1 reads WNHNN; CDR2 reads SYGVQD (reference sequence). The CDR3 is 17 amino acids. The ends lost 2 bases at V and 4 bases at J; junction bases unmatched: 10.

The V gene is TRBV19, the J gene TRBJ2-1; TRBD1 matches at 10 bases. The CDR3 extends over 16 amino acids. With 4 bases clipped from V and 7 bases from J, the junction kept 10 bases outside the gene matches. CDR1 LNHDA and CDR2 SQIVND come from the germline V gene (reference sequence). CDR3 region: CASSSLSGQGRNEQFF. The CDR3 region has the DNA TGTGCCAGTAGTAGCCTTTCGGGACAGGGGAGGAATGAGCAGTTCTTC.

The CDR3 region is CASSEVGSDYEQYF. CDR3 DNA: TGTGCCAGCAGTGAAGTCGGCAGCGACTACGAGCAGTACTTC. The V gene is TRBV6-1, the J gene TRBJ2-7; D not certain. Trimming pared 1 base from V and 3 bases from J, leaving 10 bases between. This CDR3 contains 14 residues. Germline CDR1 MNHNS, CDR2 SASEGT.